What follows are 16 T cell receptor beta chains derived from one specimen sequenced in a study of shared clonotypes between healthy human individuals. Profiling relied on immunoSEQ multiplex PCR, and the TCRdb table lists in-frame clones only, not all of them. Of 90,000 to 120,000 clones in the sample, 68% were seen once. The sample was memory CD8+ T cells sorted from blood. Subset noted: CD45RO+ cells pooled with CCR7-negative TemRA cells. These receptors were collected from a woman aged 25 to 39 in good health.

This clone appeared once. The chain carries TRBV7-9 and TRBJ1-3; D gene uncertain. Germline V lookup: CDR1 SEHNR, CDR2 FQNEAQ (reference sequence). The V end lost 1 base, the J end lost 4 bases, and 5 bases lay between the germline ends. The CDR3 has 13 residues. CDR3 DNA: TGTGCCAGCAGCTTAGTAGCCGGAAACACCATATATTTT. Encoded protein: CASSLVAGNTIYF. The complete variable domain, with remaining parts taken from reference TRBV7-9 and TRBJ1-3, reads DTGVSQNPRHKITKRGQNVTFRCDPISEHNRLYWYRQTLGQGPEFLTYFQNEAQLEKSRLLSDRFSAERPKGSFSTLEIQRTEQGDSAMYLCASSLVAGNTIYFGEGSWLTVV.

CDR3 protein: CASSLNGDPGANVLTF. The CDR3 bases are TGTGCCAGCAGCTTAAATGGGGATCCAGGGGCCAACGTCCTGACTTTC. The chain combines TRBV7-3 with TRBJ2-6; D is unclear. Between the trimmed V and J ends, which lost 1 base and 4 bases, there was a span of 11 bases. CDR3 length: 16 amino acids. Germline V gene lookup returns CDR1 SGHTA and CDR2 FQGTGA.

This clone was counted a single time. The chain carries TRBV7-8 and TRBJ2-7, with a tentative D call TRBD1 (5 bases). This CDR3 has 14 residues. Germline V gene sequence: CDR1 SGHVS, CDR2 FQNEAQ. Trimming removed 8 bases from V and 3 bases from J, with 17 bases in between. The CDR3 sequence: CASSQRFRDYEQYF. In DNA, the CDR3 is TGTGCCAGCTCCCAAAGATTCAGGGACTACGAGCAGTACTTC.

This chain joins TRBV5-6 and TRBJ2-1; 9 bases are shared with TRBD2. J gave up 9 bases and V 0 bases, and 7 bases lay outside the gene matches. The CDR3 has 15 residues. CDR1 and CDR2 (germline): SGHDT, YYEEEE. In DNA, the CDR3 is TGTGCCAGCAGCTTGGTCGGCGGGAGGGCCCTTGAGCAGTTCTTC. Amino acids: CASSLVGGRALEQFF.

The gene calls are TRBV27 and TRBJ2-7, with 11 positions matching TRBD2. CDR3 size: 14 residues. The V segment lost 5 bases and the J segment 3 bases; nucleotides outside the gene matches: 3. The germline gives CDR1 MNHEY, CDR2 SMNVEV (reference sequence). The CDR3 sequence: CASSAGTSGYEQYF. The CDR3 bases are TGTGCCAGCAGTGCCGGGACTAGCGGCTACGAGCAGTACTTC.

Comments on this clone: With only one base between it and a far larger clone, this is likely a read error. The chain links TRBV6-5 to TRBJ2-6, with D perhaps matching TRBD1 (5 bases). Germline values: CDR1 MNHEY, CDR2 SVGAGI. The CDR3 is 16 amino acids. CDR3 amino acids: CASSYSLGKGANILTF. DNA of the CDR3: TGTGCCAGCAGTTACTCCTTAGGGAAAGGGGCCAACATCCTGACTTTC.

This chain uses TRBV19 with TRBJ2-1; 7 bases line up with TRBD1. The CDR3 is made up of 17 amino acids. Germline CDR1 reads LNHDA; CDR2 reads SQIVND (reference sequence). With V trimmed by 5 bases and J by 2 bases, 12 bases remained unmatched. As DNA, the CDR3 is TGTGCCAGTAGTCACAGGGGTGCCGTTATGACCTACAATGAGCAGTTCTTC. Protein product: CASSHRGAVMTYNEQFF. The full variable domain, with the rest looked up from reference TRBV19 and TRBJ2-1, is DGGITQSPKYLFRKEGQNVTLSCEQNLNHDAMYWYRQDPGQGLRLIYYSQIVNDFQKGDIAEGYSVSREKKESFPLTVTSAQKNPTAFYLCASSHRGAVMTYNEQFFGPGTRLTVL.

V usage is TRBV27 and J usage is TRBJ1-2; 8 bases match TRBD1. J gave up 3 bases and V 5 bases, and 8 bases lay outside the gene matches. The germline V gene has CDR1 MNHEY and CDR2 SMNVEV (reference sequence). The CDR3 contains 15 residues. The CDR3, as DNA: TGTGCCAGCAGTCCAGGACAGGGTTTTTACTATGGCTACACCTTC. Protein: CASSPGQGFYYGYTF.

The chain employs TRBV27 and TRBJ2-3; D might be TRBD1 (6 bases). Trimming stripped 4 bases from V and 3 bases from J, with 11 bases between. CDR1 is MNHEY, CDR2 SMNVEV, per germline (reference sequence). This CDR3 is built from 14 residues. CDR3 loop: CASSSSTGTDTQYF. Written as DNA, the CDR3 is TGTGCCAGCAGTTCCTCGACAGGAACAGATACGCAGTATTTT.

The chain has TRBV7-9 and TRBJ2-1; D possibly corresponds to TRBD2 (5 bases). The CDR3 covers 16 residues. Trimming shortened V by 2 bases and J by 0 bases, and 11 bases separated the two germline ends. Per the germline V gene, CDR1 is SEHNR and CDR2 is FQNEAQ (reference sequence). CDR3 amino acids: CASSLPSSSSYNEQFF. In DNA form, the CDR3 reads TGTGCCAGCAGCTTACCTTCTAGCTCCTCCTACAATGAGCAGTTCTTC. Using reference TRBV7-9 and TRBJ2-1 for the parts outside the CDR3, the full variable domain is DTGVSQNPRHKITKRGQNVTFRCDPISEHNRLYWYRQTLGQGPEFLTYFQNEAQLEKSRLLSDRFSAERPKGSFSTLEIQRTEQGDSAMYLCASSLPSSSSYNEQFFGPGTRLTVL.

The rearrangement links TRBV7-9 to TRBJ1-4; D possibly corresponds to TRBD1 (5 bases). The CDR3 extends over 13 amino acids. The ends were cut back, 5 bases at V and 3 bases at J, with 7 bases in the middle. Germline-derived CDR1 and CDR2 are SEHNR and FQNEAQ (reference sequence). CDR3 amino acids: CASSQGANEKLFF. DNA for the CDR3: TGTGCCAGCAGCCAAGGGGCTAATGAAAAACTGTTTTTT.

The chain recombines TRBV27 with TRBJ2-1; D might be TRBD2 (5 bases). The length of the CDR3 is 11 residues. Germline CDR1 and CDR2: MNHEY and SMNVEV (reference sequence). Trimming stripped 6 bases from V and 7 bases from J, with 7 bases between. The chain's CDR3 is CASSPGNEQFF. The CDR3 coding sequence is TGTGCCAGCAGCCCGGGAAATGAGCAGTTCTTC.

The V call is TRBV11-2, the J call TRBJ2-5, with TRBD1 matching 8 bases. The J call may be in error: the DNA end matches TRBJ2-7 better. Looked up from germline, CDR1 is SGHAT and CDR2 is FQNNGV. The CDR3 length is 16 residues. Here the CDR3 DNA reads TGTGCCAGCAGCCAAGGTACCCCGGACAGGGAATTCGAGCAGTACTTC. This codes for CASSQGTPDREFEQYF.

This clone was found once. Because the CDR3's place on the DNA is in doubt, the DNA is left out and the CDR3 is given as listed by TCRdb. The chain recombines TRBV21-1 with TRBJ1-4. TRBV21-1 is recorded as a pseudogene. From its first to its last residue, the CDR3 has 19 amino acids. The CDR3 is CASSKVGRRVASPMKNCFF.

The chain is built from TRBV18 and TRBJ2-6; 11 bases are a match to TRBD1. With V trimmed by 2 bases and J by 2 bases, 5 bases remained unmatched. Germline loops: CDR1 KGHSH, CDR2 LQKENI. The CDR3 contains 18 residues. CDR3 sequence reads: CASSPTGTGGAGANVLTF. Here the CDR3 DNA reads TGTGCCAGCTCACCAACCGGGACAGGGGGGGCTGGGGCCAACGTCCTGACTTTC.

The chain combines TRBV9 with TRBJ2-5; 8 positions match TRBD2. CDR3 length: 15 residues. The germline V gene encodes CDR1 SGDLS and CDR2 YYNGEE. V was pared by 5 bases and J by 3 bases, with 9 bases of the junction left unmatched. As DNA, the CDR3 is TGTGCCAGCAGTCTAGGGGGTAGCGGGAAAGAGACCCAGTACTTC. It yields the protein CASSLGGSGKETQYF.